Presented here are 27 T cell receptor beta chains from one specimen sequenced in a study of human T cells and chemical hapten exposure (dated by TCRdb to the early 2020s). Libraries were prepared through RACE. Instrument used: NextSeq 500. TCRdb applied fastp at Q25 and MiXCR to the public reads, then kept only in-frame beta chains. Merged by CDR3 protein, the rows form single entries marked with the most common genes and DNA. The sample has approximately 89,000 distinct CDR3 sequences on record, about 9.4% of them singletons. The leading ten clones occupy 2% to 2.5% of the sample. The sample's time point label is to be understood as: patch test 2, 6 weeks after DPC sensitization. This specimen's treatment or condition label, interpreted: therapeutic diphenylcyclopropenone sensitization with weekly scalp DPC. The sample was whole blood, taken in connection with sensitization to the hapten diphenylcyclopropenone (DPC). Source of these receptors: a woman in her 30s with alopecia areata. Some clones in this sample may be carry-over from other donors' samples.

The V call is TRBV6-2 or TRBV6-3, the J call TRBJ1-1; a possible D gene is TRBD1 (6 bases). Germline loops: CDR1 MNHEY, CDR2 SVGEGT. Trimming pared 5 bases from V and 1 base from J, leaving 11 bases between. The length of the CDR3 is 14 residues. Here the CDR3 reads CASSAPQGNTEAFF. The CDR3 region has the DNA TGTGCCAGCAGTGCCCCACAGGGGAACACTGAAGCTTTCTTT.

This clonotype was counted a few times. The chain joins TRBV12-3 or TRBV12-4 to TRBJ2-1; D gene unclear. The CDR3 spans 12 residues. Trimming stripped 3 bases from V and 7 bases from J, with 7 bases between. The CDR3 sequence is CASSFGQNEQFF. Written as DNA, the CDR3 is TGTGCCAGCAGTTTCGGGCAGAATGAGCAGTTCTTC.

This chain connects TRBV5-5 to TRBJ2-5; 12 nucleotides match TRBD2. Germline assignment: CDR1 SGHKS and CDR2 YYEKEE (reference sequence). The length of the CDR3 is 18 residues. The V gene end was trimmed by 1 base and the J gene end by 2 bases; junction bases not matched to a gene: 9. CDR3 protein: CASSLRLLGTSGQETQYF. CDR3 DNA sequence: TGTGCCAGCAGCTTGCGTCTCCTCGGGACTAGCGGGCAAGAGACCCAGTACTTC. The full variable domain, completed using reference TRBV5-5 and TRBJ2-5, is DAGVTQSPTHLIKTRGQQVTLRCSPISGHKSVSWYQQVLGQGPQFIFQYYEKEERGRGNFPDRFSARQFPNYSSELNVNALLLGDSALYLCASSLRLLGTSGQETQYFGPGTRLLVL.

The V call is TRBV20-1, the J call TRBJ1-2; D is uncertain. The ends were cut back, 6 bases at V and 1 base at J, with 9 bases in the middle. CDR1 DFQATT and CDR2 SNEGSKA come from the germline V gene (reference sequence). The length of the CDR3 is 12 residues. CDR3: CSAGRYNYGYTF. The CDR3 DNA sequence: TGCAGTGCCGGCAGGTATAACTATGGCTACACCTTC.

The CDR3 DNA follows: TGTGCCAGCAGGTCCCGCGCGGATAGCACTAAAAACATTCAGTACTTC. Amino acids: CASRSRADSTKNIQYF. V usage is TRBV28 and J usage is TRBJ2-4; D gene unclear. V was pared by 6 bases and J by 4 bases, with 19 bases between. The CDR3 has 16 residues. CDR1 MDHEN and CDR2 SYDVKM come from the germline V gene.

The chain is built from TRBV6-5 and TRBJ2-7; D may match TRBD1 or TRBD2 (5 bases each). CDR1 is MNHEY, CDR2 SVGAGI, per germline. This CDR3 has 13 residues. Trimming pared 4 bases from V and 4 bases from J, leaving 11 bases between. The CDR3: CASSSGTRYEQYF. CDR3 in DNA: TGTGCCAGCAGTTCTGGGACGCGTTACGAGCAGTACTTC.

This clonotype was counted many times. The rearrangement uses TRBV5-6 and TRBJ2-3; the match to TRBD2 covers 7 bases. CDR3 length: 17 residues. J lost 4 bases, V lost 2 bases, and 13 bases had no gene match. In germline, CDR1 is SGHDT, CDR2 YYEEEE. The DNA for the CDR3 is TGTGCCAGCAGCTTCCCCTCGACTAGCCGGGGTGCAGATACGCAGTATTTT. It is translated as CASSFPSTSRGADTQYF.

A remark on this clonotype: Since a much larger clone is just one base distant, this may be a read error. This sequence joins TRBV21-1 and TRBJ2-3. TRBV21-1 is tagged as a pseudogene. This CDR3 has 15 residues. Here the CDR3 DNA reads TGTGTCAGCAGCAAGGCGAAGGGAAGCACAGATACGCAGTATTTT. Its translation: CVSSKAKGSTDTQYF.

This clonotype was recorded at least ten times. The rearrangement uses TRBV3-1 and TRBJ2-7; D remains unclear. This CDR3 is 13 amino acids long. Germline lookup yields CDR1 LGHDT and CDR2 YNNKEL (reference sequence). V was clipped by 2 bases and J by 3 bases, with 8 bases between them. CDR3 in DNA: TGTGCCAGCAGCCAACACGGCCGCTACGAGCAGTACTTC. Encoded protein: CASSQHGRYEQYF.

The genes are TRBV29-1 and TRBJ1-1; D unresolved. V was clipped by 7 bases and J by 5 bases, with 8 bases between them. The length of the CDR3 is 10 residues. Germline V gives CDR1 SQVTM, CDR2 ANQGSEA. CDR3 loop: CSAAGTEAFF. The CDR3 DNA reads TGCAGCGCTGCAGGTACTGAAGCTTTCTTT. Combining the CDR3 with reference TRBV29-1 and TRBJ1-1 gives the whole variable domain SAVISQKPSRDICQRGTSLTIQCQVDSQVTMMFWYRQQPGQSLTLIATANQGSEATYESGFVIDKFPISRPNLTFSTLTVSNMSPEDSSIYLCSAAGTEAFFGQGTRLTVV.

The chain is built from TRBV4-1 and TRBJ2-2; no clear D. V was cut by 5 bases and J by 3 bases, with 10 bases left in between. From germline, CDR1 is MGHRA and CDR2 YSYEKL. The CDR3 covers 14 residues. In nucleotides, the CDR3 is TGCGCCAGCAGCGCGCGACTTGACACCGGGGAGCTGTTTTTT. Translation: CASSARLDTGELFF.

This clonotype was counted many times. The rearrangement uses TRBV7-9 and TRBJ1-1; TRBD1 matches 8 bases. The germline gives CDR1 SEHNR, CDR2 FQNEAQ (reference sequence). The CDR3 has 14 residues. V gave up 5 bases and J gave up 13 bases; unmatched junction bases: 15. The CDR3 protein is CASSRLGQGLGGFF. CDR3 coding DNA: TGTGCCAGCAGCCGCCTAGGACAGGGCTTGGGAGGTTTCTTT. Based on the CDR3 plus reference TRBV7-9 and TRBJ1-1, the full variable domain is DTGVSQNPRHKITKRGQNVTFRCDPISEHNRLYWYRQTLGQGPEFLTYFQNEAQLEKSRLLSDRFSAERPKGSFSTLEIQRTEQGDSAMYLCASSRLGQGLGGFFGQGTRLTVV.

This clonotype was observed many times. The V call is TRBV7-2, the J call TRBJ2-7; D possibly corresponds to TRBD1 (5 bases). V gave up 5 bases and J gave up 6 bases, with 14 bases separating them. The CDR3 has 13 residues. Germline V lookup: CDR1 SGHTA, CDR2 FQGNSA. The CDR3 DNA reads TGTGCCAGCAGCCTTTCCAGGGTTGCCGAGCAGTACTTC. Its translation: CASSLSRVAEQYF.

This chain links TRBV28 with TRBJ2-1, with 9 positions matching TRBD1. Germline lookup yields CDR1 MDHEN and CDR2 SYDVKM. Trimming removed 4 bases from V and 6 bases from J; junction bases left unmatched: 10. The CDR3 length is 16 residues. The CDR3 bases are TGTGCCAGCAGTTCCGCCGGGACAGGGTCTGGCAATGAGCAGTTCTTC. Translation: CASSSAGTGSGNEQFF.

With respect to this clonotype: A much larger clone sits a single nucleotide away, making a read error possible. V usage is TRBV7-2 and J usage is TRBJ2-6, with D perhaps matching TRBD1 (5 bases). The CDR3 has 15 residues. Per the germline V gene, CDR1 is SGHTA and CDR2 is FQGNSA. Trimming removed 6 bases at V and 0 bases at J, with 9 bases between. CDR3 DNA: TGTGCCAGCAGGCGGACAAGCTCTGGGGCCAACGTCCTGACTTTC. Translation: CASRRTSSGANVLTF.

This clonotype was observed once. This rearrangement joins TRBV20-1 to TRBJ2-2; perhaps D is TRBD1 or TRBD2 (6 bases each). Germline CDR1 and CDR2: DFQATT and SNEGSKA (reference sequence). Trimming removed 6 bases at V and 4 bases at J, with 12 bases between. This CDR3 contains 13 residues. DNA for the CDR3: TGCAGTGCCTCGAAGGGGGGCACCGGGGAGCTGTTTTTT. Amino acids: CSASKGGTGELFF.

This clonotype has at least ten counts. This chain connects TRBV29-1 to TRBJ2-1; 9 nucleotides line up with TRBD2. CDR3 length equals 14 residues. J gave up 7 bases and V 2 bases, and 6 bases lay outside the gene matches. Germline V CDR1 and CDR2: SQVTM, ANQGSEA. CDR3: CSVEPLAGWNEQFF. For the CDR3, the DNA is TGCAGCGTTGAACCGCTAGCGGGGTGGAATGAGCAGTTCTTC.

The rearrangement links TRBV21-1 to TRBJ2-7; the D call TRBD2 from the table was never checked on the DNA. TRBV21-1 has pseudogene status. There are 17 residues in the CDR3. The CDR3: CASSKVSREAQSYEQYF. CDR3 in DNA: TGTGCCAGCAGCAAAGTTTCGCGGGAGGCCCAATCCTACGAGCAGTACTTC.

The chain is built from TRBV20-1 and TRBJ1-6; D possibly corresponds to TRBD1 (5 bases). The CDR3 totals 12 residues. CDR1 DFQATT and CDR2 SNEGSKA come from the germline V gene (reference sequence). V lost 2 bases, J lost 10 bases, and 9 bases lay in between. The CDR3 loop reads CSARQGISPLHF. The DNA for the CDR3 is TGCAGTGCTAGACAGGGAATCTCACCCCTCCACTTT.

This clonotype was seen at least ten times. The chain's CDR3 is CASSTPNRGLSYGYTF. The DNA of the CDR3 is TGTGCCAGTAGTACACCTAACAGGGGACTGAGCTATGGCTACACCTTC. The V call is TRBV19, the J call TRBJ1-2; TRBD1 matches 7 bases. Germline V gene lookup returns CDR1 LNHDA and CDR2 SQIVND (reference sequence). V shed 4 bases, J shed 4 bases, and the junction held 12 bases outside the gene matches. This CDR3 region has 16 residues.

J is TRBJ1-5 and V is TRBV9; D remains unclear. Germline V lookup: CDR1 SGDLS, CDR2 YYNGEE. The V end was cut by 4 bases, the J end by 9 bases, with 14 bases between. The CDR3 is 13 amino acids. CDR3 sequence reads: CASSPSGFAPQHF. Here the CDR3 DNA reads TGTGCCAGCAGCCCCTCAGGTTTCGCGCCCCAGCATTTT.

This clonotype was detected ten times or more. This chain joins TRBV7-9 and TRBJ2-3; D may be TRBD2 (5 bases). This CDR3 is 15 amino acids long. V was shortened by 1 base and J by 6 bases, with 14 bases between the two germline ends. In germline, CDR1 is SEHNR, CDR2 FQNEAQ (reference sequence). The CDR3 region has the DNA TGTGCCAGCAGCTTAGGGACTCTTACTGGGGATACGCAGTATTTT. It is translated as CASSLGTLTGDTQYF.

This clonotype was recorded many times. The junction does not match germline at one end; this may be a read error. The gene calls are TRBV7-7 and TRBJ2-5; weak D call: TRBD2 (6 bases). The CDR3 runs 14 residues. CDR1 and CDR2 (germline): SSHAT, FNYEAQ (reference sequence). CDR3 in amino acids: CASSLWGEQETQYF. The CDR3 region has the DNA TGTGCTAGCAGCTTATGGGGGGAGCAAGAGACCCAGTACTTC.

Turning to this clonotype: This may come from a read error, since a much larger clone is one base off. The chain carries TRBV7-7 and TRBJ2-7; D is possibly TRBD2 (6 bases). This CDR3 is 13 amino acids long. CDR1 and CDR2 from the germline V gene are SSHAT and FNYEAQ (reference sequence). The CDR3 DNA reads TGTGCTAGCAGCCAAACGCCGGAGGGAGAGCGGTACTTC. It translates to CASSQTPEGERYF. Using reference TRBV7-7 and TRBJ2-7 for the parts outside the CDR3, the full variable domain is GAGVSQSPRYKVTKRGQDVTLRCDPISSHATLYWYQQALGQGPEFLTYFNYEAQPDKSGLPSDRFSAERPEGSISTLTIQRTEQRDSAMYRCASSQTPEGERYFGPGTRLTVT.

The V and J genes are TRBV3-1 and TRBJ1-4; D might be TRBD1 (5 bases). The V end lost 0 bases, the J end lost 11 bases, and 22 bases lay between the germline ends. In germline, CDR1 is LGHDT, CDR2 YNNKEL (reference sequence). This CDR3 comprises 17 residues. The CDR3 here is CASSQDRGIEGSGKLFF. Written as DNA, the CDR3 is TGTGCCAGCAGCCAAGACCGAGGGATAGAGGGGTCCGGGAAACTGTTTTTT.

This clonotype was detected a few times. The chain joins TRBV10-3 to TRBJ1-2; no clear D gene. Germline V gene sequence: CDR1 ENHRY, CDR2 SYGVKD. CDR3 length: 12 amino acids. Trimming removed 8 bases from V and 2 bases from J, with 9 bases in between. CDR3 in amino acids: CAIWKENYGYTF. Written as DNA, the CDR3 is TGTGCCATCTGGAAGGAAAACTATGGCTACACCTTC.

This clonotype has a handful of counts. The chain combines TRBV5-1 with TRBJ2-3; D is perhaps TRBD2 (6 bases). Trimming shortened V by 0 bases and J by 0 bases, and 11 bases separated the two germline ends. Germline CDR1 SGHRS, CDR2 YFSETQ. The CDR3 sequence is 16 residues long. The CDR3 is CASSLDGGFSTDTQYF. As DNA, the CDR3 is TGCGCCAGCAGCTTGGACGGAGGGTTTAGCACAGATACGCAGTATTTT.